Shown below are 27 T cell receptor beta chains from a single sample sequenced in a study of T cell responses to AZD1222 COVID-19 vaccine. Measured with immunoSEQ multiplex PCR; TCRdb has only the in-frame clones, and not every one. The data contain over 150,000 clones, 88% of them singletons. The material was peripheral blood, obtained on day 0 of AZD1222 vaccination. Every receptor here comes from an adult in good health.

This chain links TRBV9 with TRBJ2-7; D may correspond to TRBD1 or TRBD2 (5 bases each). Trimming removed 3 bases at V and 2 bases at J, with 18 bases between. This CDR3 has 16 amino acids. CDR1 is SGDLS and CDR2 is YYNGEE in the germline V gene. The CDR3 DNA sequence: TGTGCCAGCAGCGGGGGTGCCGGGACGGCAGCCTACGAGCAGTACTTC. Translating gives CASSGGAGTAAYEQYF.

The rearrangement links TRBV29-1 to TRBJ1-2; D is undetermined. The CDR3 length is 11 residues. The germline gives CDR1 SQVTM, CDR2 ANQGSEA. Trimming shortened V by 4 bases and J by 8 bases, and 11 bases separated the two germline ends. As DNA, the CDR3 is TGCAGCGTTGTATTTGAGCGGGGCTACACCTTC. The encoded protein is CSVVFERGYTF.

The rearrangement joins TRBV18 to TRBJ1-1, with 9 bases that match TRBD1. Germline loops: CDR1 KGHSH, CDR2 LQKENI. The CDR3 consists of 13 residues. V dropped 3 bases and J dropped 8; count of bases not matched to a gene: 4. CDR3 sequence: CASSPGQGGEAFF. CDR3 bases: TGTGCCAGCTCACCGGGACAGGGTGGAGAAGCTTTCTTT.

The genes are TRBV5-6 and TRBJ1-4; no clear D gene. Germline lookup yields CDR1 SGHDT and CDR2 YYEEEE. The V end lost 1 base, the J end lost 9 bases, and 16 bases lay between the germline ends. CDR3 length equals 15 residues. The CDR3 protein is CASSLWRAPLKKLFF. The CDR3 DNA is TGTGCCAGCAGCTTGTGGCGGGCCCCTCTGAAAAAACTGTTTTTT.

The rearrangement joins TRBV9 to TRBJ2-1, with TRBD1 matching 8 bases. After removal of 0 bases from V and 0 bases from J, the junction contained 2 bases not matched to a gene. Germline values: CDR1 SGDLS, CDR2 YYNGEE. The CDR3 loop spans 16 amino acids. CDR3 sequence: CASSVAQGASYNEQFF. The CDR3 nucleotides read TGTGCCAGCAGCGTAGCTCAGGGGGCCTCCTACAATGAGCAGTTCTTC. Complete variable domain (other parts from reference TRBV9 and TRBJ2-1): DSGVTQTPKHLITATGQRVTLRCSPRSGDLSVYWYQQSLDQGLQFLIQYYNGEERAKGNILERFSAQQFPDLHSELNLSSLELGDSALYFCASSVAQGASYNEQFFGPGTRLTVL.

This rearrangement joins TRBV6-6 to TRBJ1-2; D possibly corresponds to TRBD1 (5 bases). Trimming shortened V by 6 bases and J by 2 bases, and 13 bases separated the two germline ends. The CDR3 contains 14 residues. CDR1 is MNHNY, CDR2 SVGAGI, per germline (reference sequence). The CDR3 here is CASSHKGENYGYTF. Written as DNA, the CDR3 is TGTGCCAGCAGCCACAAAGGGGAAAACTATGGCTACACCTTC.

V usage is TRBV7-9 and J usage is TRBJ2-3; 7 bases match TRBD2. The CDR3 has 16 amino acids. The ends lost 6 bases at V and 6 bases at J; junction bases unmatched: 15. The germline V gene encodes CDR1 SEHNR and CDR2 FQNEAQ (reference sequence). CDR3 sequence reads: CASRPPWGGLGDTQYF. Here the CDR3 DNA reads TGTGCCAGCAGACCCCCCTGGGGGGGTTTGGGGGATACGCAGTATTTT.

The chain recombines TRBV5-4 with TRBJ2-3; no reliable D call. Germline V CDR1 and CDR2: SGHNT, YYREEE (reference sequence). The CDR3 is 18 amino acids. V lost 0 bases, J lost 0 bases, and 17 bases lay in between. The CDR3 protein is CASSLANFGSLSTDTQYF. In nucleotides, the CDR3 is TGTGCCAGCAGCTTGGCAAACTTCGGTAGCCTTAGCACAGATACGCAGTATTTT.

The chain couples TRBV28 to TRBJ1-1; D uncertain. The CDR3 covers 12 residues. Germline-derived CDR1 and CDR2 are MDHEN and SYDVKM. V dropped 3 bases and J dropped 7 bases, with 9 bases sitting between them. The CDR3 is CASSFGPDEAFF. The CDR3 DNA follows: TGTGCCAGCAGTTTTGGGCCCGATGAAGCTTTCTTT.

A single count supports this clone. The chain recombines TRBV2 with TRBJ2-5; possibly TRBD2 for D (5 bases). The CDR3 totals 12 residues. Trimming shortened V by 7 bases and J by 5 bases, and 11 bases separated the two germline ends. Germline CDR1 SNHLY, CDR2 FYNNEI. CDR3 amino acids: CASTRTQETQYF. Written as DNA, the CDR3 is TGTGCCAGCACTAGGACTCAGGAGACCCAGTACTTC.

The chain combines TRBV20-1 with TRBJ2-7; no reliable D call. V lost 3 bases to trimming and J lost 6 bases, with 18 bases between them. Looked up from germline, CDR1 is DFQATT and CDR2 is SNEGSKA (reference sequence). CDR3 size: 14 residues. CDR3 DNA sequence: TGCAGTGCTAGTGGGGTAGCCGGTATTGGCGAGCAGTACTTC. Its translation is CSASGVAGIGEQYF.

CDR3 protein: CASSPTAEAFF. The CDR3 DNA sequence: TGTGCCAGCAGCCCGACAGCTGAAGCTTTCTTT. The chain has TRBV2 and TRBJ1-1; D might be TRBD1 (5 bases). Trimming took 6 bases from V and 6 from J, leaving 8 bases between them. CDR1 is SNHLY, CDR2 FYNNEI, per germline. This CDR3 spans 11 amino acids.

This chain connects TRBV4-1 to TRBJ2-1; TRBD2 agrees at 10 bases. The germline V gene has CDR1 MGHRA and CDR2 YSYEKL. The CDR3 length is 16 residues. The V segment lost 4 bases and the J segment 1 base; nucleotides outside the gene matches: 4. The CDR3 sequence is CASSPGLAQSYNEQFF. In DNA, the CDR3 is TGCGCCAGCAGCCCGGGACTAGCGCAGTCCTACAATGAGCAGTTCTTC.

For the CDR3, the DNA is TGCGCCAGCAGCGTTATGGTGCGGGAAAAACTGTTTTTT. It is translated as CASSVMVREKLFF. J is TRBJ1-4 and V is TRBV4-1; no clear D. Germline CDR1 reads MGHRA; CDR2 reads YSYEKL. Trimming took off 5 bases at V and 8 bases at J, with 12 bases between the two ends. The CDR3 is made up of 13 amino acids.

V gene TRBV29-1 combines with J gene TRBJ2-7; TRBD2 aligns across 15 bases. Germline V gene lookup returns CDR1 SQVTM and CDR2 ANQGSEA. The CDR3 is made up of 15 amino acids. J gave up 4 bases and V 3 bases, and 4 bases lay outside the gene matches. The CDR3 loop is CSVDGLAGGPYEQYF. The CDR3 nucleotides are TGCAGCGTTGATGGACTAGCGGGAGGGCCTTACGAGCAGTACTTC.

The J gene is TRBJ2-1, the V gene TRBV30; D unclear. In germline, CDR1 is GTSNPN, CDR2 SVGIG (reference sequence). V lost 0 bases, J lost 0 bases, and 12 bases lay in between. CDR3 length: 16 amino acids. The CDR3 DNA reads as TGTGCCTGGAGTGTAGGGCCCCAGAGCTCCTACAATGAGCAGTTCTTC. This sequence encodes CAWSVGPQSSYNEQFF. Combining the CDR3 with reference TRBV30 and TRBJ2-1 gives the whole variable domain SQTIHQWPATLVQPVGSPLSLECTVEGTSNPNLYWYRQAAGRGLQLLFYSVGIGQISSEVPQNLSASRPQDRQFILSSKKLLLSDSGFYLCAWSVGPQSSYNEQFFGPGTRLTVL.

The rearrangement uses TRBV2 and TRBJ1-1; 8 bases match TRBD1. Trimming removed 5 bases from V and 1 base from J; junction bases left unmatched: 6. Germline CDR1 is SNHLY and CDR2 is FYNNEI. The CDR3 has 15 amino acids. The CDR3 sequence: CASSLHTGGNTEAFF. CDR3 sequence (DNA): TGTGCCAGCAGTTTACATACAGGGGGGAACACTGAAGCTTTCTTT.

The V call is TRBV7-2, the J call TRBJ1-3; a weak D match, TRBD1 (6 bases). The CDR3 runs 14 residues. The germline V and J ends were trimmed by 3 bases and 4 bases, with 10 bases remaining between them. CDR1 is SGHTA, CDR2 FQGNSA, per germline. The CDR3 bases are TGTGCCAGCAGCTTCGGGGGCCTAGGAAACACCATATATTTT. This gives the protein CASSFGGLGNTIYF.

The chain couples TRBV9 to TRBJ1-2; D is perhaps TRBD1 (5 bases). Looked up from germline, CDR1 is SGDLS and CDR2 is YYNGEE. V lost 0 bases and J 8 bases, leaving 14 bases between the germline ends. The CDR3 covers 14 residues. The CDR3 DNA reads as TGTGCCAGCAGCGTAGTGGAGGGGCAAGGCGGCTACACCTTC. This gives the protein CASSVVEGQGGYTF.

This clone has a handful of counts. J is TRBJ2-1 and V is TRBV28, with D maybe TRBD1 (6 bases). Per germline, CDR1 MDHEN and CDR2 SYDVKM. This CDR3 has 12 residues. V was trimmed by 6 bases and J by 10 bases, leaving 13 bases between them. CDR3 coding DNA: TGTGCCAGCAGAGTACAGGGTTGGGAGCAGTTCTTC. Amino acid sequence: CASRVQGWEQFF.

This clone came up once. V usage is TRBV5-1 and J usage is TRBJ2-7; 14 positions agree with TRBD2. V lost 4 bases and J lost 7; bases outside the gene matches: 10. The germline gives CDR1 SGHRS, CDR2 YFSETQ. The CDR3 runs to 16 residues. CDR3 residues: CASSPEGTSGGGEQYF. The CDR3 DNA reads TGCGCCAGCAGCCCGGAAGGGACTAGCGGGGGCGGAGAGCAGTACTTC.

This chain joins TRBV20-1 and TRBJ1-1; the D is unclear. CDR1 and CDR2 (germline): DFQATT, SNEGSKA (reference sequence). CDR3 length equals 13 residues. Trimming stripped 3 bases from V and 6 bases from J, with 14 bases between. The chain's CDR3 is CSASPSPVAEAFF. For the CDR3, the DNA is TGCAGTGCTAGTCCCAGCCCGGTAGCTGAAGCTTTCTTT.

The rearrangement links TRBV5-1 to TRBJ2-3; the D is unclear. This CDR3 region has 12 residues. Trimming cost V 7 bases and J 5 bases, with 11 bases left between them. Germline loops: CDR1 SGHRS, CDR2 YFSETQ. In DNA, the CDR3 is TGCGCCAGCTCACTAAAAGGAGATACGCAGTATTTT. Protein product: CASSLKGDTQYF.

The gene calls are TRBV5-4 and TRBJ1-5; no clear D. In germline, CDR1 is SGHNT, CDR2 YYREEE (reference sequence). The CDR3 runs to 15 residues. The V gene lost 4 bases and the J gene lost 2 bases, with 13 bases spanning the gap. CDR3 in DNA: TGTGCCAGCAGCCCGAACGGGAATGGCAATCAGCCCCAGCATTTT. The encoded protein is CASSPNGNGNQPQHF.

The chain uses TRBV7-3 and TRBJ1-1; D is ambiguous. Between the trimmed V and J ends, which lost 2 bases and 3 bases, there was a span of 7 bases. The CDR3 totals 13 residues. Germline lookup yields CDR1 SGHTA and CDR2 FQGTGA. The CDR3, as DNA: TGTGCCAGCAGCTTAGACACATACACTGAAGCTTTCTTT. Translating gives CASSLDTYTEAFF.

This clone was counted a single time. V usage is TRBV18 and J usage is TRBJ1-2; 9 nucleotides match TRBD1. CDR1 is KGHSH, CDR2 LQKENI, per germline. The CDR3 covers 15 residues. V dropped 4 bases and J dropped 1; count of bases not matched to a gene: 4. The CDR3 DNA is TGTGCCAGCTCACTCACGGGACAGGGTAACTATGGCTACACCTTC. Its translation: CASSLTGQGNYGYTF.

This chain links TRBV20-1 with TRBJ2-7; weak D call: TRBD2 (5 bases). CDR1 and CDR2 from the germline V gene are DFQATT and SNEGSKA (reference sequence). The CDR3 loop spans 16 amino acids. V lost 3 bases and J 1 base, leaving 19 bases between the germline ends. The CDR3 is CSASPPGNLRSYEQYF. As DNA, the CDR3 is TGCAGTGCTAGTCCGCCGGGGAACCTAAGGTCCTACGAGCAGTACTTC.